This T cell receptor (beta chain) was recorded in a study of T cell responses to AZD1222 COVID-19 vaccine. Study information: Recipients boosted at about 4 weeks or about 12 weeks are pooled. Study-wide results and caveats: Only a handful of individuals given AZD1222 were seropositive at baseline. The study reported that nearly half of spike-specific TCRs target unmutated variant regions.

Profiling relied on immunoSEQ multiplex PCR, and the TCRdb table lists in-frame clones only, not all of them. The table includes around 110,000 clones, just over 85% detected once. The CDR3 loop spans 14 amino acids. Trimming shortened V by 4 bases and J by 0 bases, and 10 bases separated the two germline ends. Germline CDR1 reads SGHTA; CDR2 reads FQGNSA. A few counts support this clone. The antigen is undetermined. The TCR comes from an adult in good health. J is TRBJ2-7 and V is TRBV7-2, with D hard to call. The sample in question was peripheral blood, obtained on day 0 of AZD1222 vaccination. CDR3 amino acids: CASSYAEFSYEQYF. The CDR3 nucleotides are TGTGCCAGCAGCTATGCGGAGTTCTCCTACGAGCAGTACTTC.